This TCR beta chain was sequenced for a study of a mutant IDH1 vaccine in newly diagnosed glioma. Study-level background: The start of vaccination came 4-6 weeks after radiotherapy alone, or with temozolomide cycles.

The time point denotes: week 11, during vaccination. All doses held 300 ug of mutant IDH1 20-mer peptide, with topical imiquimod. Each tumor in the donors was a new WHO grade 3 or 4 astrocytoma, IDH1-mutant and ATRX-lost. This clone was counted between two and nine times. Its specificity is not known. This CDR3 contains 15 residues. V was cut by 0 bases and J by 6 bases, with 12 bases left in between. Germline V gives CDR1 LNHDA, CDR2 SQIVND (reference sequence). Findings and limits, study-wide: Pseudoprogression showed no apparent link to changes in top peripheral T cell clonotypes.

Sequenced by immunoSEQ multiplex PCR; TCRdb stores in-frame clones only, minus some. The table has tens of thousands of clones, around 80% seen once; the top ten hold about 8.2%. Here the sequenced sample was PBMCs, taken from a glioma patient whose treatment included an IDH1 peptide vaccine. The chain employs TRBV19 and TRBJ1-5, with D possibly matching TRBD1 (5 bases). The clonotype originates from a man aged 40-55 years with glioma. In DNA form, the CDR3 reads TGTGCCAGTAGTATAGACAGGGATCTGGCTCAGCCCCAGCATTTT. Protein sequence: CASSIDRDLAQPQHF.